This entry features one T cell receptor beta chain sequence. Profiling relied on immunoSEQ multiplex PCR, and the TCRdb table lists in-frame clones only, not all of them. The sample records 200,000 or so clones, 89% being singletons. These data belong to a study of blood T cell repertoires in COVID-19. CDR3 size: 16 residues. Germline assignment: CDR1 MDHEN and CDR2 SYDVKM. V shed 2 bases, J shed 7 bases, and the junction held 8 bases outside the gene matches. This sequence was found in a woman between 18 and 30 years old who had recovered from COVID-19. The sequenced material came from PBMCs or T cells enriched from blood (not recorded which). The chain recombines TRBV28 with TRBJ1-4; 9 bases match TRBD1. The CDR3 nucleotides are TGTGCCAGCAGTTTAGTACAGGGGGCGGGTGGTGAAAAACTGTTTTTT. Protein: CASSLVQGAGGEKLFF.